One sample yielded the 23 T cell receptor beta chains listed below, sequenced in a study of neurological immune-mediated disorders. TCRdb ran MiXCR on the 5' RACE reads and lists one entry per CDR3 protein. The table lists 55,000 to 75,000 distinct CDR3 sequences, about 2.5% of them singletons. The sequenced sample was PBMCs. The receptors were gathered from a man aged 45-65 years with multiple sclerosis.

This clonotype was counted at least ten times. The genes are TRBV7-6 and TRBJ2-4; tentative D call: TRBD1 (6 bases). Trimming took 0 bases from V and 9 from J, leaving 15 bases between them. The CDR3 consists of 15 residues. Per the germline V gene, CDR1 is SGHVS and CDR2 is FNYEAQ. The CDR3 protein is CASSLAEGHGAIQYF. CDR3 in DNA: TGTGCCAGCAGCTTAGCAGAGGGACACGGCGCCATTCAGTACTTC.

This clonotype was detected many times. This sequence joins TRBV20-1 and TRBJ1-6; 7 nucleotides line up with TRBD1. V was clipped by 5 bases and J by 3 bases; unmatched bases: 7. The CDR3 contains 15 residues. Germline assignment: CDR1 DFQATT and CDR2 SNEGSKA (reference sequence). CDR3: CSAYGQAHYNSPLHF. DNA for the CDR3: TGCAGTGCTTACGGACAGGCCCACTATAATTCACCCCTCCACTTT.

The table lists this clonotype with many counts. The J gene is TRBJ2-3, the V gene TRBV4-3; the match to TRBD1 covers 10 bases. V gave up 0 bases and J gave up 3 bases; unmatched junction bases: 3. The germline gives CDR1 LGHNA, CDR2 YSLEER. There are 16 residues in the CDR3. CDR3 nucleotides: TGCGCCAGCAGCCAAGAGGGGGGACAGGGGACAGATACGCAGTATTTT. This encodes CASSQEGGQGTDTQYF.

Ten or more counts support this clonotype. The CDR3 nucleotides read TGTGCCAGCAGCTTAGCGCGGGGGACAGGGCTAAACTATGGCTACACCTTC. Its translation is CASSLARGTGLNYGYTF. This chain joins TRBV7-9 and TRBJ1-2, with 9 positions matching TRBD1. This CDR3 is built from 17 residues. The V gene end was trimmed by 0 bases and the J gene end by 2 bases; junction bases not matched to a gene: 7. In germline, CDR1 is SEHNR, CDR2 FQNEAQ (reference sequence).

This clonotype was recorded once. One end of the junction does not line up with germline, which may come from a read error. The rearrangement links TRBV12-3 or TRBV12-4 to TRBJ1-6; D gene uncertain. The CDR3 has 12 residues. DNA of the CDR3: TGTGCCAGCAGTTCCCCTGGATCAACCCTCAACTTT. This gives the protein CASSSPGSTLNF.

This clonotype was counted at least ten times. The rearrangement links TRBV12-3 or TRBV12-4 to TRBJ1-2, with D tentatively TRBD1 (5 bases). V was pared by 5 bases and J by 4 bases, with 17 bases between. CDR3 size: 15 residues. The DNA of the CDR3 is TGTGCCAGCAGTCCCATGACAGCGTCCCTCTATGGCTACACCTTC. It encodes CASSPMTASLYGYTF.

This clonotype was seen at least ten times. V gene TRBV7-2 combines with J gene TRBJ2-7; D is undetermined. The V end was cut by 3 bases, the J end by 2 bases, with 8 bases between. CDR1 is SGHTA and CDR2 is FQGNSA in the germline V gene. This CDR3 has 13 residues. Here the CDR3 reads CASSFQKAYEQYF. DNA for the CDR3: TGTGCCAGCAGCTTCCAGAAAGCCTACGAGCAGTACTTC.

Ten or more counts support this clonotype. CDR3 amino acids: CASSLRLGENTGELFF. Here the CDR3 DNA reads TGTGCCAGCAGCTTAAGGCTTGGGGAGAACACCGGGGAGCTGTTTTTT. The V gene is TRBV7-6, the J gene TRBJ2-2; D gene uncertain. Per germline, CDR1 SGHVS and CDR2 FNYEAQ. V lost 2 bases and J lost 1, with 11 bases in between. CDR3 length: 16 residues.

This clonotype was detected many times. The chain combines TRBV3-1 with TRBJ2-5; D is unclear. The V gene's germline CDR1 is LGHDT and CDR2 YNNKEL (reference sequence). This CDR3 comprises 12 residues. Trimming stripped 3 bases from V and 3 bases from J, with 5 bases between. CDR3 protein: CASSHLKETQYF. DNA of the CDR3: TGTGCCAGCAGCCACCTCAAAGAGACCCAGTACTTC.

The chain employs TRBV20-1 and TRBJ1-6, with no clear D. V lost 7 bases and J lost 15, with 22 bases in between. Germline-derived CDR1 and CDR2 are DFQATT and SNEGSKA (reference sequence). The CDR3 loop spans 13 amino acids. CDR3 residues: CSDSPGPKAHLHF. The CDR3 DNA follows: TGCAGTGATAGTCCCGGACCAAAGGCACACCTCCACTTT.

This clonotype was recorded at least ten times. The V call is TRBV7-2, the J call TRBJ1-6, with D uncertain. The V gene lost 5 bases and the J gene lost 7 bases, with 12 bases spanning the gap. This CDR3 is 14 amino acids long. Germline CDR1 and CDR2: SGHTA and FQGNSA. The CDR3 DNA sequence: TGTGCCAGCAGCCCCCCATATATGAATTCACCCCTCCACTTT. As protein: CASSPPYMNSPLHF.

The sample holds many counts of this clonotype. The chain couples TRBV7-2 to TRBJ2-1; 12 bases fit TRBD2. The trim removed 5 bases at V and 5 bases at J, leaving 4 bases unmatched. Germline CDR1 and CDR2: SGHTA and FQGNSA. This CDR3 contains 15 residues. Here the CDR3 DNA reads TGTGCCAGCAGCGAGACTAGCGGGGGCAACAATGAGCAGTTCTTC. Translated: CASSETSGGNNEQFF.

The chain has TRBV12-3 or TRBV12-4 and TRBJ2-5, with D uncertain. The CDR3 is 15 amino acids. V was shortened by 8 bases and J by 3 bases, with 19 bases between the two germline ends. The CDR3 reads CASRPTTRSEETQYF. The CDR3 nucleotides are TGTGCCAGCCGTCCTACGACTCGCTCAGAAGAGACCCAGTACTTC.

The sample holds many counts of this clonotype. The V call is TRBV9, the J call TRBJ2-3, with a weak D call TRBD2 (5 bases). The CDR3 consists of 14 residues. Germline V gene lookup returns CDR1 SGDLS and CDR2 YYNGEE. Trimming took off 5 bases at V and 2 bases at J, with 12 bases between the two ends. This chain's CDR3 is CASSRSGYTDTQYF. DNA of the CDR3: TGTGCCAGCAGTAGGAGCGGCTACACAGATACGCAGTATTTT.

This clonotype was counted many times. In DNA form, the CDR3 reads TGTGCCAGCAGTCCCGATTCTGGGTTGGCCGAGCAGTACTTC. This sequence encodes CASSPDSGLAEQYF. The chain has TRBV27 and TRBJ2-7; D gene uncertain. Deletions cut 5 bases from V and 6 bases from J, with 17 bases between. The CDR3 runs to 14 residues. Germline CDR1 MNHEY, CDR2 SMNVEV (reference sequence).

This clonotype was recorded many times. The chain is built from TRBV10-3 and TRBJ2-3; the D gene could be TRBD1 or TRBD2 (5 bases each). The CDR3 runs 15 residues. The germline V and J ends were trimmed by 3 bases and 2 bases, with 12 bases remaining between them. Germline assignment: CDR1 ENHRY and CDR2 SYGVKD. The CDR3 nucleotides read TGTGCCATCAGTGAACCGGGACGAACCACAGATACGCAGTATTTT. This translates into CAISEPGRTTDTQYF.

This clonotype was seen many times. The V gene is TRBV5-5, the J gene TRBJ1-1; D uncertain. V lost 2 bases, J lost 4 bases, and 15 bases lay in between. Germline V gene lookup returns CDR1 SGHKS and CDR2 YYEKEE (reference sequence). This CDR3 contains 15 residues. Written as DNA, the CDR3 is TGTGCCAGCAGCTTAGAGAATGGGTGGCGCACTGAAGCTTTCTTT. This sequence encodes CASSLENGWRTEAFF. The whole variable domain, remainder taken from reference TRBV5-5 and TRBJ1-1, is DAGVTQSPTHLIKTRGQQVTLRCSPISGHKSVSWYQQVLGQGPQFIFQYYEKEERGRGNFPDRFSARQFPNYSSELNVNALLLGDSALYLCASSLENGWRTEAFFGQGTRLTVV.

This clonotype was detected ten times or more. The chain is built from TRBV11-2 and TRBJ1-1; D gene uncertain. The germline V gene has CDR1 SGHAT and CDR2 FQNNGV. Deletions cut 0 bases from V and 4 bases from J, with 9 bases between. The CDR3 is made up of 14 amino acids. The CDR3 is CASSLDQRITEAFF. The DNA for the CDR3 is TGTGCCAGCAGCTTAGATCAAAGGATCACTGAAGCTTTCTTT.

This clonotype was seen ten or more times. This chain uses TRBV6-1 with TRBJ1-1; 9 positions match TRBD1. The CDR3 has 15 residues. Looked up from germline, CDR1 is MNHNS and CDR2 is SASEGT. V shed 6 bases, J shed 0 bases, and the junction held 5 bases outside the gene matches. The CDR3 DNA is TGTGCCAGCAGGAAACGGGACAGGGTGAACACTGAAGCTTTCTTT. Translating it yields CASRKRDRVNTEAFF.

This clonotype occurred many times. The rearrangement links TRBV12-3 or TRBV12-4 to TRBJ2-2; TRBD2 aligns across 10 bases. The CDR3 length is 16 residues. V gave up 2 bases and J gave up 3 bases; unmatched junction bases: 3. The CDR3 DNA is TGTGCCAGCAGTTTAAAACTAGCGGGATACACCGGGGAGCTGTTTTTT. The encoded protein is CASSLKLAGYTGELFF.

The table lists this clonotype with many counts. The rearrangement uses TRBV5-1 and TRBJ2-1, with a possible D match to TRBD1 (5 bases). Germline lookup yields CDR1 SGHRS and CDR2 YFSETQ. This CDR3 spans 14 amino acids. Trimming shortened V by 0 bases and J by 5 bases, and 9 bases separated the two germline ends. CDR3 loop: CASSLVQGNNEQFF. Written as DNA, the CDR3 is TGCGCCAGCAGCTTGGTTCAGGGTAACAATGAGCAGTTCTTC. Based on the CDR3 plus reference TRBV5-1 and TRBJ2-1, the full variable domain is KAGVTQTPRYLIKTRGQQVTLSCSPISGHRSVSWYQQTPGQGLQFLFEYFSETQRNKGNFPGRFSGRQFSNSRSEMNVSTLELGDSALYLCASSLVQGNNEQFFGPGTRLTVL.

This clonotype came up many times. The CDR3 DNA is TGTGCCACCAACCGGGACAGGGGACCGAACACTGAAGCTTTCTTT. Translating it yields CATNRDRGPNTEAFF. The chain combines TRBV10-3 with TRBJ1-1; 10 bases agree with TRBD1. Germline trimming cut 10 bases from V and 1 base from J; bases unmatched to any gene: 9. The CDR3 runs to 15 residues. CDR1 is ENHRY, CDR2 SYGVKD, per germline.

This clonotype was counted many times. The genes are TRBV20-1 and TRBJ1-5; D is undetermined. The CDR3 covers 12 residues. Germline V gene data show CDR1 as DFQATT and CDR2 as SNEGSKA (reference sequence). With 0 bases removed from V and 4 bases from J, the gap between germline ends came to 4 bases. CDR3 loop: CSARDPNQPQHF. The CDR3 bases are TGCAGTGCTAGAGATCCGAATCAGCCCCAGCATTTT.